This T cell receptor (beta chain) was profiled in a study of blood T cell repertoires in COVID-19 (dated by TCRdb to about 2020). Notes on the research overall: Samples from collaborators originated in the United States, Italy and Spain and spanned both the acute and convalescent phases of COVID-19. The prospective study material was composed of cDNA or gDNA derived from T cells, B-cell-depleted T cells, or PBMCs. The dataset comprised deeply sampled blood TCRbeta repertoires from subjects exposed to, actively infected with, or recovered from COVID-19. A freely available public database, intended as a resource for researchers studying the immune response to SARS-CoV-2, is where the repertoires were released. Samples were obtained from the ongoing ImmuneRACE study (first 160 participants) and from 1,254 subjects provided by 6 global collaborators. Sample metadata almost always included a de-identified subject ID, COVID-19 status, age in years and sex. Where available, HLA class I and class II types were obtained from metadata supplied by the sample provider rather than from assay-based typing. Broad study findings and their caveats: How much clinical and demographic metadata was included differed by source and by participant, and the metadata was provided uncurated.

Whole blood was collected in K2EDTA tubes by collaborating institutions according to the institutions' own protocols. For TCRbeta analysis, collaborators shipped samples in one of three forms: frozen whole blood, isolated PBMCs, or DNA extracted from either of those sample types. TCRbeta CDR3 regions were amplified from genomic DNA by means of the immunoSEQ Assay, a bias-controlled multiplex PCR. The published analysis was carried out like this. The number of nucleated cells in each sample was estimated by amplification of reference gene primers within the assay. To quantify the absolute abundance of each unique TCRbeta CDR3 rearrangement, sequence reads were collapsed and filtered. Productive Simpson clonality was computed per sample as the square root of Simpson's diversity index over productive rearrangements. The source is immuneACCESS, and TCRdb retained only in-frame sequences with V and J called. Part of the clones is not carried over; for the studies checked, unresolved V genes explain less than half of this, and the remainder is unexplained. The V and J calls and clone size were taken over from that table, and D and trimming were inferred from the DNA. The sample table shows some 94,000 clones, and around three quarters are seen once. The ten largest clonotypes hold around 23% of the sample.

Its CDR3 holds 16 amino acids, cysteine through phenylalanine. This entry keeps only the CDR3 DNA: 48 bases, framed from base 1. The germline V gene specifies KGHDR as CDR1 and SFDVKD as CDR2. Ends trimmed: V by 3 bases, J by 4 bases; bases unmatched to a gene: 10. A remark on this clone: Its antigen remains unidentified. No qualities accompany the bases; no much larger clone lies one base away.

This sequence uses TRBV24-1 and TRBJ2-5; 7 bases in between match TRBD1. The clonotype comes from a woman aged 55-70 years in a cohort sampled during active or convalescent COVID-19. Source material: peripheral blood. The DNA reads TGTGCCACCAGTGATCCCCGCAGGGGGTTGGGAGAGACCCAGTACTTC. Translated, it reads CATSDPRRGLGETQYF.